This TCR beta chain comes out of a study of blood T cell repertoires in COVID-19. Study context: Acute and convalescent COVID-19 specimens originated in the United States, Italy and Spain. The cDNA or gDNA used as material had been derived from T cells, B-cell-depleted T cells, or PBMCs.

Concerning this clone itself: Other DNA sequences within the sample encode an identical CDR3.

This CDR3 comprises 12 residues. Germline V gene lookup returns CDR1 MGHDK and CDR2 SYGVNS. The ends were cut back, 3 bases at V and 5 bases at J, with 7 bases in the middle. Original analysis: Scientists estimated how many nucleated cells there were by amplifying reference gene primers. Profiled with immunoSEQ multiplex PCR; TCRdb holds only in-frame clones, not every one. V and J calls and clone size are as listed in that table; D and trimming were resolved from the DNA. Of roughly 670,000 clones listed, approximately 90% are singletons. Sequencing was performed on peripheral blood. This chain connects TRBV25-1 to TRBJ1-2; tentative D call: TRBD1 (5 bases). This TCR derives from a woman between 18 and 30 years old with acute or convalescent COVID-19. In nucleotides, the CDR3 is TGTGCCAGCAGTGACGGGGGGTATGGCTACACCTTC. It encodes CASSDGGYGYTF.